This TCR beta chain was documented in a study of cytotoxic CD8 clonotypes in ibrutinib-treated CLL. Across the whole study: The patients comprised more than ten relapsed/refractory and about 14 treatment-naive cases, about 18 IGHV unmutated. On average, approximately 95,000 productive rearrangements and just over 250,000 productive templates per sample.

With respect to this clone: Its specificity is unknown.

Some clones are missing from TCRdb's copy, which holds only in-frame ones; the method was immunoSEQ multiplex PCR. The table includes around 330,000 clones, under 70% detected once. The study, taken as a whole, reports: Public clonotypes were rare and shrank or held steady on treatment. Baseline clonality exceeded age-matched healthy donors and tracked circulating CD8+ T-cell counts.

Germline V lookup: CDR1 KGHSH, CDR2 LQKENI. V lost 6 bases, J lost 0 bases, and 18 bases lay in between. CDR3 length equals 16 residues. The chain is built from TRBV18 and TRBJ2-7; D possibly uses TRBD1 or TRBD2 (5 bases each). This receptor was taken from a human donor with chronic lymphocytic leukemia. Sequenced here: PBMCs, sampled after 36 months of ibrutinib treatment. As DNA, the CDR3 is TGTGCCAGCTCCCACCGGGGCTTTCCCAGCTCCTACGAGCAGTACTTC. This sequence encodes CASSHRGFPSSYEQYF. Filled out from reference TRBV18 and TRBJ2-7, the complete variable domain reads NAGVMQNPRHLVRRRGQEARLRCSPMKGHSHVYWYRQLPEEGLKFMVYLQKENIIDESGMPKERFSAEFPKEGPSILRIQQVVRGDSAAYFCASSHRGFPSSYEQYFGPGTRLTVT.